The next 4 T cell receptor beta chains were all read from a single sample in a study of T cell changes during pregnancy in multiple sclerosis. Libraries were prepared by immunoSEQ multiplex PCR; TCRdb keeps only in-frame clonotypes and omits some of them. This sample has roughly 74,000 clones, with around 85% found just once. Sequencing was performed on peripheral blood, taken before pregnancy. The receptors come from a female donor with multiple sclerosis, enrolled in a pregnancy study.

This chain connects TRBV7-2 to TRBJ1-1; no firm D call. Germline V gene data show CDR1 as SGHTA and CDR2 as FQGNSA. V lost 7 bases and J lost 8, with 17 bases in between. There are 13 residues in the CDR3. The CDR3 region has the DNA TGTGCCAGCACTATCTCCGAGGGCTGGGAAGCTTTCTTT. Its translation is CASTISEGWEAFF.

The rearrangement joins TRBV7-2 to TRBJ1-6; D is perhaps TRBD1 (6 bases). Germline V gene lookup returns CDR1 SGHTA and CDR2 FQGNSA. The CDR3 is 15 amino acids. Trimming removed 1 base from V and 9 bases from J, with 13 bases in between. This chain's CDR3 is CASSLVQGMSSPLHF. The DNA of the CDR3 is TGTGCCAGCAGCTTAGTTCAGGGGATGAGTTCACCCCTCCACTTT.

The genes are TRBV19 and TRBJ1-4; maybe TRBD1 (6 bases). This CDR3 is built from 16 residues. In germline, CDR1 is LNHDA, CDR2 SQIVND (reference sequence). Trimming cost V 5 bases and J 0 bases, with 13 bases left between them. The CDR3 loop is CASSPITGTTNEKLFF. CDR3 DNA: TGTGCCAGTAGTCCCATTACAGGGACAACTAATGAAAAACTGTTTTTT.

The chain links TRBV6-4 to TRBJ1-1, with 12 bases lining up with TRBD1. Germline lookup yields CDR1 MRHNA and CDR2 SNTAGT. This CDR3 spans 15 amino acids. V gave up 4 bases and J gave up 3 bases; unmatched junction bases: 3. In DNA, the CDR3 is TGTGCCAGCAGTGCCCGGGACAGGGGGCACACTGAAGCTTTCTTT. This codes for CASSARDRGHTEAFF.